Presented here are 12 T cell receptor beta chains from one specimen sequenced in a study of CD8 T cells in ankylosing spondylitis. General observations from the study: Blood of patients with ankylosing spondylitis appeared to be characterized by a TCR beta motif of seven or eight highly homologous variants.

TCRdb reprocessed the 5' RACE reads with MiXCR, giving one entry per CDR3 protein. The data contain roughly 700,000 distinct CDR3 sequences, around a fifth of them singletons. These receptors' targets are unknown. Sequenced input: blood, either unsorted or a sorted T cell fraction (not recorded which). Receptors originate from a male donor with ankylosing spondylitis.

The chain recombines TRBV12-3 or TRBV12-4 with TRBJ2-7, with TRBD2 identical over 7 bases. The V segment lost 5 bases and the J segment 5 bases; nucleotides outside the gene matches: 9. The CDR3 consists of 14 residues. This chain's CDR3 is CASSPKRERNEQYF. CDR3 nucleotides: TGTGCCAGCAGTCCAAAGCGGGAAAGGAACGAGCAGTACTTC.

This clonotype was observed a handful of times. The rearrangement uses TRBV11-2 and TRBJ2-1; D may be TRBD2 (6 bases). CDR1 is SGHAT and CDR2 is FQNNGV in the germline V gene. The CDR3 sequence is 12 residues long. Trimming stripped 5 bases from V and 9 bases from J, with 11 bases between. The CDR3 loop reads CASSTSYGEQFF. CDR3 in DNA: TGTGCCAGCAGCACTAGCTATGGTGAGCAGTTCTTC.

This clonotype was detected only once. The V and J genes are TRBV10-3 and TRBJ2-7; D is tentatively TRBD1 or TRBD2 (6 bases each). The ends were cut back, 4 bases at V and 0 bases at J, with 13 bases in the middle. The CDR3 length is 15 residues. Germline V gene data show CDR1 as ENHRY and CDR2 as SYGVKD. CDR3 loop: CAISGGPSDSYEQYF. The CDR3 bases are TGTGCCATCAGTGGGGGGCCTAGCGACTCCTACGAGCAGTACTTC.

This chain connects TRBV3-1 to TRBJ2-7, with a tentative D call TRBD2 (7 bases). Trimming pared 0 bases from V and 6 bases from J, leaving 18 bases between. The CDR3 spans 16 residues. Looked up from germline, CDR1 is LGHDT and CDR2 is YNNKEL (reference sequence). CDR3 region: CASSQDFGGPVGEQYF. The DNA for the CDR3 is TGTGCCAGCAGCCAAGATTTCGGGGGGCCAGTCGGCGAGCAGTACTTC.

The rearrangement links TRBV6-1 to TRBJ2-7, with 8 bases lining up with TRBD1. Per the germline V gene, CDR1 is MNHNS and CDR2 is SASEGT. This CDR3 region has 13 residues. Germline trimming cut 7 bases from V and 3 bases from J; bases unmatched to any gene: 5. The CDR3 nucleotides read TGTGCCAGCAAGGACAGGGTGGGCTACGAGCAGTACTTC. Its protein is CASKDRVGYEQYF.

This clonotype was observed a handful of times. This chain uses TRBV3-1 with TRBJ2-7; maybe TRBD1 (6 bases). This CDR3 contains 14 residues. CDR1 LGHDT and CDR2 YNNKEL come from the germline V gene (reference sequence). The V end lost 1 base, the J end lost 0 bases, and 7 bases lay between the germline ends. The CDR3 sequence is CASSQGDNSYEQYF. CDR3 nucleotides: TGTGCCAGCAGCCAAGGGGACAACTCCTACGAGCAGTACTTC.

The chain employs TRBV11-2 and TRBJ1-1; D is undetermined. CDR1 is SGHAT and CDR2 is FQNNGV in the germline V gene. This CDR3 has 14 residues. V was clipped by 5 bases and J by 4 bases, with 14 bases between them. The DNA of the CDR3 is TGTGCCAGCAGCAACGGACGGACTCTCACTGAAGCTTTCTTT. This gives the protein CASSNGRTLTEAFF.

The V gene is TRBV25-1, the J gene TRBJ2-5; 12 nucleotides agree with TRBD2. This CDR3 is built from 18 residues. CDR1 and CDR2 from the germline V gene are MGHDK and SYGVNS. Germline trimming cut 0 bases from V and 2 bases from J; bases unmatched to any gene: 7. This CDR3 is CASSEYFGLAGLQETQYF. The CDR3 nucleotides read TGTGCCAGCAGTGAATATTTTGGACTAGCGGGGTTACAAGAGACCCAGTACTTC.

This clonotype was seen only a few times. The chain combines TRBV12-3 or TRBV12-4 with TRBJ1-1; the D gene is possibly TRBD1 (5 bases). The CDR3 covers 12 residues. V dropped 0 bases and J dropped 11 bases, with 10 bases sitting between them. In nucleotides, the CDR3 is TGTGCCAGCAGTTTAGCAGGGACCCAGGCTTTCTTT. It codes for CASSLAGTQAFF.

The rearrangement joins TRBV29-1 to TRBJ1-2; D ambiguous. V was trimmed by 5 bases and J by 5 bases, leaving 9 bases between them. The CDR3 has 11 amino acids. Germline lookup yields CDR1 SQVTM and CDR2 ANQGSEA. CDR3: CSVSDQYGYTF. The CDR3 region has the DNA TGCAGCGTTAGCGACCAATATGGCTACACCTTC.

This clonotype was counted only a few times. This sequence joins TRBV10-3 and TRBJ1-2, with D possibly TRBD1 on 6 matching bases. V was cut by 0 bases and J by 8 bases, with 13 bases left in between. CDR3 length: 14 residues. Germline CDR1 reads ENHRY; CDR2 reads SYGVKD. The CDR3 coding sequence is TGTGCCATCAGTGAGTCATACAGGGTGAACGGCTACACCTTC. Translation gives CAISESYRVNGYTF.

This chain uses TRBV4-1 with TRBJ2-3; D remains unclear. The CDR3 has 14 residues. CDR1 is MGHRA, CDR2 YSYEKL, per germline. Trimming cost V 1 base and J 2 bases, with 7 bases left between them. The CDR3 DNA reads as TGCGCCAGCAGCCAAGTAGGGTACACAGATACGCAGTATTTT. Protein product: CASSQVGYTDTQYF.